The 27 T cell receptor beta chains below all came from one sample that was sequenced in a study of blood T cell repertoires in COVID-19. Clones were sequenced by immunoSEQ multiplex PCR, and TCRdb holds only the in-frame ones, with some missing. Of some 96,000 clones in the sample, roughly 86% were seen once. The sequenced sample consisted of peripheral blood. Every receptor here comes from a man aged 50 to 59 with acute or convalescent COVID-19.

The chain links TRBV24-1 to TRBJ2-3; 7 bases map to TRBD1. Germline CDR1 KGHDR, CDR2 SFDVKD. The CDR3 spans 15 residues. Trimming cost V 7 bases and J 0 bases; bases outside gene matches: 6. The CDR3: CATSQTGPSTDTQYF. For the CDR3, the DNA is TGTGCCACCAGCCAGACAGGGCCTAGCACAGATACGCAGTATTTT.

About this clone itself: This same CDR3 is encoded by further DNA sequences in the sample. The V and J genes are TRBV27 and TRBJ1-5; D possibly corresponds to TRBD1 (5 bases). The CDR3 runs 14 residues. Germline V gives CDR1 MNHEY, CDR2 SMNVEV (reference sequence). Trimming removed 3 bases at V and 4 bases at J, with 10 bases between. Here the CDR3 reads CASSFRGGNQPQHF. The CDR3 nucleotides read TGTGCCAGCAGTTTCCGGGGGGGAAATCAGCCCCAGCATTTT.

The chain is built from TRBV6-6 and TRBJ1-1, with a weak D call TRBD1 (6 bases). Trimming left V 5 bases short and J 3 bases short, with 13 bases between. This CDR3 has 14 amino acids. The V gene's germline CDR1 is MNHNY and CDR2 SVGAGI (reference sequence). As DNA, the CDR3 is TGTGCCAGCAGTCTACAGGGAGAAGACACTGAAGCTTTCTTT. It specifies CASSLQGEDTEAFF.

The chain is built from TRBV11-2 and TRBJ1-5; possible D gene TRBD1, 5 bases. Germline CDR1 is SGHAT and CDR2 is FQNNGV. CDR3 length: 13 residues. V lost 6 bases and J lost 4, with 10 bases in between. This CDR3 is CASSPDRNQPQHF. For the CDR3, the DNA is TGTGCCAGCAGTCCTGACAGAAATCAGCCCCAGCATTTT.

The CDR3 DNA follows: TGCGCCAGCAGCAATACAGGGGGAACTGAAGCTTTCTTT. It encodes CASSNTGGTEAFF. The chain has TRBV5-1 and TRBJ1-1, with 8 bases matching TRBD1. This CDR3 spans 13 amino acids. Germline V CDR1 and CDR2: SGHRS, YFSETQ. V lost 4 bases and J lost 5; bases outside the gene matches: 4.

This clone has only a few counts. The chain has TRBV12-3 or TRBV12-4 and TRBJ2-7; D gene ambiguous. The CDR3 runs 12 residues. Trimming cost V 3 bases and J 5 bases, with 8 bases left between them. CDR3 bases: TGTGCCAGCAGTTTTTCGTCTAACGAGCAGTACTTC. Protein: CASSFSSNEQYF.

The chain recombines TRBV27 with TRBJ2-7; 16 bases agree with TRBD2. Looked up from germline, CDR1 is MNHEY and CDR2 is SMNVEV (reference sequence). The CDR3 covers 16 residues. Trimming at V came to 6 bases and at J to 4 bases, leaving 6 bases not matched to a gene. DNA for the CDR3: TGTGCCAGCAGGGGACTAGCGGGAGGGCTGGGGTACGAGCAGTACTTC. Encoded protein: CASRGLAGGLGYEQYF.

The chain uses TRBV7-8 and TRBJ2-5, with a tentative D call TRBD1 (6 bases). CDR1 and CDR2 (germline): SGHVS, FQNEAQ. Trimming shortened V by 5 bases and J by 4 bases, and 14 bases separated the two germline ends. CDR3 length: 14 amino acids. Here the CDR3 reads CASSPTGQRETQYF. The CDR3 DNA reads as TGTGCCAGCAGCCCCACTGGACAGAGAGAGACCCAGTACTTC.

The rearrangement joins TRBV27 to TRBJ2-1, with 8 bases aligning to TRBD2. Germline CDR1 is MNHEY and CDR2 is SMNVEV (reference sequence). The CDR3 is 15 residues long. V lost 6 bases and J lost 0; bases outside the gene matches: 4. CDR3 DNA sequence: TGTGCCAGCAGACTAGCGGCTAGCTCCTACAATGAGCAGTTCTTC. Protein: CASRLAASSYNEQFF.

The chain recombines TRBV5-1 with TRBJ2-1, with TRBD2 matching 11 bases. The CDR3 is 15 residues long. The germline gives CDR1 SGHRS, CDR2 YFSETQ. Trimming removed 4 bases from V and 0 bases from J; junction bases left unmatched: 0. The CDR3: CASSTSGSSYNEQFF. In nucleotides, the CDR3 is TGCGCCAGCAGCACTAGCGGGAGCTCCTACAATGAGCAGTTCTTC.

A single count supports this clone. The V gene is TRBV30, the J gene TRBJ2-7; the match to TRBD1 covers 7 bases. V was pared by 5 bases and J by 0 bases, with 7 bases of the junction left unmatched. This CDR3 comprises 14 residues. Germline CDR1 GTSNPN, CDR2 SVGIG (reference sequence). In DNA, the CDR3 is TGTGCCTGGCAGGACAGGTCTACCTCCTACGAGCAGTACTTC. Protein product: CAWQDRSTSYEQYF.

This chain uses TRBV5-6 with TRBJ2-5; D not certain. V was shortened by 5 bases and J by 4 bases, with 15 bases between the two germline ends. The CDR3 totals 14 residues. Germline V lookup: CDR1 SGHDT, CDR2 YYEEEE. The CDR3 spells CASRAHGAGETQYF. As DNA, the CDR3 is TGTGCCAGCAGGGCCCATGGTGCTGGAGAGACCCAGTACTTC.

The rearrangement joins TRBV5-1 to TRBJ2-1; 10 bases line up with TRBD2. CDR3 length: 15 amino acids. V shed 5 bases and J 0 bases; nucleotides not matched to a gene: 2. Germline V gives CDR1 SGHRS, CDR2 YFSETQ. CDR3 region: CASRSSGSSYNEQFF. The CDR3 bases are TGCGCCAGCAGATCTAGCGGGAGCTCCTACAATGAGCAGTTCTTC.

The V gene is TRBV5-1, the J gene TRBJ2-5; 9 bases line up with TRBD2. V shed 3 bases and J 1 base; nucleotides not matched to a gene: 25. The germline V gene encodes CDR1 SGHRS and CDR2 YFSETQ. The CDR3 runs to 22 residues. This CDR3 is CASSSPPPADSKLAGLQETQYF. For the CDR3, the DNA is TGCGCCAGCAGCTCCCCGCCGCCGGCAGACTCCAAACTAGCGGGCCTCCAAGAGACCCAGTACTTC.

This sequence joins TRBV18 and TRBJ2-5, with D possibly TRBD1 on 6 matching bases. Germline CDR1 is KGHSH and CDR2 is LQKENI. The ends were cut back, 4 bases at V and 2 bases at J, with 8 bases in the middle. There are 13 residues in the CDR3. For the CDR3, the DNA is TGTGCCAGCTCACTCGGACAGCAAGAGACCCAGTACTTC. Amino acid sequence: CASSLGQQETQYF. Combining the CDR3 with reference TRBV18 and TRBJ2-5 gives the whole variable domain NAGVMQNPRHLVRRRGQEARLRCSPMKGHSHVYWYRQLPEEGLKFMVYLQKENIIDESGMPKERFSAEFPKEGPSILRIQQVVRGDSAAYFCASSLGQQETQYFGPGTRLLVL.

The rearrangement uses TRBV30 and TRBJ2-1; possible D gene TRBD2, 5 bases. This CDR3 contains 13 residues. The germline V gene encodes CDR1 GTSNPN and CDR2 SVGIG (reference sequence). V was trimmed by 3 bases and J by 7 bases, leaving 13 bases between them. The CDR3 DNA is TGTGCCTGGAGACCCAGTCCGGGGAATGAGCAGTTCTTC. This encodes CAWRPSPGNEQFF.

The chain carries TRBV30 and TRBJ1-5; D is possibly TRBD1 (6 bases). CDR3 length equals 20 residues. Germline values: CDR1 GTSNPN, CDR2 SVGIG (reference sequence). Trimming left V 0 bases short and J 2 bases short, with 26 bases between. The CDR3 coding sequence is TGTGCCTGGAGTGTAAGCCCATCCTCCAGGGGAGTGAGGCGCAATCAGCCCCAGCATTTT. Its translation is CAWSVSPSSRGVRRNQPQHF.

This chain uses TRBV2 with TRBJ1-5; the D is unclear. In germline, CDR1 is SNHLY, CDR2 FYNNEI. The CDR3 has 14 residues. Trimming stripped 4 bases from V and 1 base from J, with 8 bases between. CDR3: CASSGVQSNQPQHF. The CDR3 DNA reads TGTGCCAGCAGTGGGGTACAGAGCAATCAGCCCCAGCATTTT. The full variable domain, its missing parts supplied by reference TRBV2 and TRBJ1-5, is EPEVTQTPSHQVTQMGQEVILRCVPISNHLYFYWYRQILGQKVEFLVSFYNNEISEKSEIFDDQFSVERPDGSNFTLKIRSTKLEDSAMYFCASSGVQSNQPQHFGDGTRLSIL.

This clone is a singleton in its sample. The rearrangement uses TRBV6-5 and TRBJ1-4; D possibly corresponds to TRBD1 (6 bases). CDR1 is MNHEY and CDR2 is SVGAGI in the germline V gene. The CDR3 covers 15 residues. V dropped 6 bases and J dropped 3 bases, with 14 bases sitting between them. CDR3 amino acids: CASRPYRVPNEKLFF. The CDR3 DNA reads TGTGCCAGCAGGCCATACAGGGTCCCTAATGAAAAACTGTTTTTT.

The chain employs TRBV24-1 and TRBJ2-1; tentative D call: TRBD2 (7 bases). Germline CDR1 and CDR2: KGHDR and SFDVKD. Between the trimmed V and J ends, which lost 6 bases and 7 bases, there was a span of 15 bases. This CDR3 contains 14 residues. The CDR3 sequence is CATSRRGGLNEQFF. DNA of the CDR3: TGTGCCACCAGTCGGAGGGGGGGCCTTAATGAGCAGTTCTTC.

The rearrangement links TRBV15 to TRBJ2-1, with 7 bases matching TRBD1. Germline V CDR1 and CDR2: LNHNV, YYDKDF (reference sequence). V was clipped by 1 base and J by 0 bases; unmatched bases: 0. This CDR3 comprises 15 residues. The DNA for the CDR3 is TGTGCCACCAGCAGAGGACAGGGCTCCTACAATGAGCAGTTCTTC. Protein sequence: CATSRGQGSYNEQFF.

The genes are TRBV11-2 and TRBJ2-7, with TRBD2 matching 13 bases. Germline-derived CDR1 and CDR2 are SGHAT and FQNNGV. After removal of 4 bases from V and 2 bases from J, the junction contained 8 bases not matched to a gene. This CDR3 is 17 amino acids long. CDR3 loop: CASSSLTSGRRTYEQYF. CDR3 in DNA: TGTGCCAGCAGCTCTCTGACTAGCGGGAGGAGAACCTACGAGCAGTACTTC. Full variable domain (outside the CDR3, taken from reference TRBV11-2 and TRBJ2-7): EAGVAQSPRYKIIEKRQSVAFWCNPISGHATLYWYQQILGQGPKLLIQFQNNGVVDDSQLPKDRFSAERLKGVDSTLKIQPAKLEDSAVYLCASSSLTSGRRTYEQYFGPGTRLTVT.

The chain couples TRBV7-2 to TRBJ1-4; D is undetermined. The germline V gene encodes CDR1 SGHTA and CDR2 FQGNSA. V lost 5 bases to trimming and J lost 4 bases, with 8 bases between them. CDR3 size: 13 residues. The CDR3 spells CASSRDLNEKLFF. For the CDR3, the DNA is TGTGCCAGCAGCCGGGATCTTAATGAAAAACTGTTTTTT.

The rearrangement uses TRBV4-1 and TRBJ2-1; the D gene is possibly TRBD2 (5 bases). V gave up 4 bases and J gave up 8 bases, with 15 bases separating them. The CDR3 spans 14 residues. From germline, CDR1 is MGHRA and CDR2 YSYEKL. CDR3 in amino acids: CASSRPEGVDEQFF. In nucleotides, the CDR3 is TGCGCCAGCAGCCGCCCTGAGGGCGTAGATGAGCAGTTCTTC.

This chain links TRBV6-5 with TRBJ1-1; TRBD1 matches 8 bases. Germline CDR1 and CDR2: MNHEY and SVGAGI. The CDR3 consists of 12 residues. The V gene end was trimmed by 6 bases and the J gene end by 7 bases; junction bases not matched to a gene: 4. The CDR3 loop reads CASRRTGYEAFF. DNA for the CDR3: TGTGCCAGCAGGAGGACAGGGTATGAAGCTTTCTTT.

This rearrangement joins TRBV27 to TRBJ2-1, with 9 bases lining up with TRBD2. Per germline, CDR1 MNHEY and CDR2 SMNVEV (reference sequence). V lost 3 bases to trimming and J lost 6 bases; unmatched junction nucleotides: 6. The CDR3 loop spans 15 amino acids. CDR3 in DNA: TGTGCCAGCAGTTTTTTAGCGGGAGATATCAATGAGCAGTTCTTC. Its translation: CASSFLAGDINEQFF.

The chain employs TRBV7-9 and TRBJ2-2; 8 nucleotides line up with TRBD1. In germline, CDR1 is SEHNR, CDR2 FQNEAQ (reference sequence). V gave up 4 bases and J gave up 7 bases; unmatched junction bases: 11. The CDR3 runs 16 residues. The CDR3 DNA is TGTGCCAGCAGCTCAGGACAGGGCGGTTCCGGCGGGGAGCTGTTTTTT. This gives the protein CASSSGQGGSGGELFF.